The 31 T cell receptor beta chains given below trace back to one sample, sequenced in a study of graft-versus-host responses after intestinal transplantation. The antigens for these receptors are not known. Method: immunoSEQ multiplex PCR; TCRdb's copy keeps in-frame clones and lacks some. The table includes 75,000 to 90,000 clones, 70% to 90% detected once. The source material was unstimulated CD4+ T cells sorted from spleen or lymph node cells, sampled before intestinal transplant. The receptors derive from a human donor who received an intestinal transplant.

The V gene is TRBV6-6, the J gene TRBJ2-7; 10 positions match TRBD2. V shed 1 base and J 0 bases; nucleotides not matched to a gene: 3. This CDR3 spans 16 amino acids. From germline, CDR1 is MNHNY and CDR2 SVGAGI (reference sequence). The DNA for the CDR3 is TGTGCCAGCAGTTACTTTAGCGGGAGGAGCTCCTACGAGCAGTACTTC. Translated, it gives CASSYFSGRSSYEQYF.

The rearrangement joins TRBV5-1 to TRBJ1-3; D remains ambiguous. The germline CDR1 and CDR2 sequences are SGHRS and YFSETQ. Trimming shortened V by 1 base and J by 4 bases, and 9 bases separated the two germline ends. The CDR3 consists of 14 residues. The CDR3 is CASSLNGYGNTIYF. Written as DNA, the CDR3 is TGCGCCAGCAGCTTGAACGGGTACGGAAACACCATATATTTT.

This sequence joins TRBV28 and TRBJ2-5; TRBD1 aligns across 7 bases. The J call may be in error: the DNA end matches TRBJ2-7 better. CDR3 length equals 15 residues. Germline CDR1 MDHEN, CDR2 SYDVKM. CDR3 DNA: TGTGCCAGCAGCCGGCTCGAGGGGGCAGCCTACGAGCAGTACTTC. It is translated as CASSRLEGAAYEQYF.

The V and J genes are TRBV9 and TRBJ2-5; a possible D gene is TRBD2 (5 bases). V shed 3 bases and J shed 1 base, with 7 bases lying between them. In germline, CDR1 is SGDLS, CDR2 YYNGEE. This CDR3 comprises 13 residues. The CDR3 sequence is CASSAGVQETQYF. CDR3 nucleotide sequence: TGTGCCAGCAGCGCCGGGGTCCAAGAGACCCAGTACTTC. The full variable domain, its missing parts supplied by reference TRBV9 and TRBJ2-5, is DSGVTQTPKHLITATGQRVTLRCSPRSGDLSVYWYQQSLDQGLQFLIQYYNGEERAKGNILERFSAQQFPDLHSELNLSSLELGDSALYFCASSAGVQETQYFGPGTRLLVL.

The rearrangement links TRBV19 to TRBJ2-2; D perhaps matches TRBD1 (6 bases). Germline loops: CDR1 LNHDA, CDR2 SQIVND (reference sequence). V was cut by 8 bases and J by 2 bases, with 15 bases left in between. CDR3 size: 15 residues. CDR3 in DNA: TGTGCCAGTCACCCAGAGGGACATAACACCGGGGAGCTGTTTTTT. Residues: CASHPEGHNTGELFF. Based on the CDR3 plus reference TRBV19 and TRBJ2-2, the full variable domain is DGGITQSPKYLFRKEGQNVTLSCEQNLNHDAMYWYRQDPGQGLRLIYYSQIVNDFQKGDIAEGYSVSREKKESFPLTVTSAQKNPTAFYLCASHPEGHNTGELFFGEGSRLTVL.

The table lists this clone with a few counts. The rearrangement links TRBV30 to TRBJ2-5, with TRBD2 matching over 15 bases. CDR1 is GTSNPN and CDR2 is SVGIG in the germline V gene (reference sequence). J gave up 5 bases and V 3 bases, and 10 bases lay outside the gene matches. The CDR3 length is 17 residues. CDR3 in DNA: TGTGCCTGGAGCCCCGGGACTAGCGGGGGGTCCGGGGAGACCCAGTACTTC. This translates into CAWSPGTSGGSGETQYF.

Concerning this clone: Distinct nucleotide sequences in the sample also encode this CDR3. The chain couples TRBV5-1 to TRBJ2-7, with 9 bases matching TRBD2. The CDR3 covers 15 residues. V lost 0 bases, J lost 1 base, and 2 bases stayed unmatched. Germline CDR1 and CDR2: SGHRS and YFSETQ. CDR3 residues: CASSLGGGGSYEQYF. CDR3 DNA sequence: TGCGCCAGCAGCTTGGGCGGGGGGGGTTCCTACGAGCAGTACTTC. Full variable domain (remainder filled in from reference TRBV5-1 and TRBJ2-7): KAGVTQTPRYLIKTRGQQVTLSCSPISGHRSVSWYQQTPGQGLQFLFEYFSETQRNKGNFPGRFSGRQFSNSRSEMNVSTLELGDSALYLCASSLGGGGSYEQYFGPGTRLTVT.

This chain links TRBV2 with TRBJ2-2; tentative D call: TRBD1 (5 bases). CDR3 length: 15 amino acids. The V gene lost 6 bases and the J gene lost 4 bases, with 15 bases spanning the gap. CDR1 is SNHLY and CDR2 is FYNNEI in the germline V gene. Here the CDR3 reads CASSDTSGFTGELFF. DNA for the CDR3: TGTGCCAGCAGCGACACCTCAGGGTTCACCGGGGAGCTGTTTTTT.

J is TRBJ2-5 and V is TRBV7-9; 8 bases match TRBD1. The end of the DNA aligns better with TRBJ2-7, so the J call may be wrong. The CDR3 is 15 residues long. Per the germline V gene, CDR1 is SEHNR and CDR2 is FQNEAQ (reference sequence). The CDR3 nucleotides read TGTGCCAGCAGCTTAGCCGGGACAGGCGCCTACGAGCAGTACTTC. Translating it yields CASSLAGTGAYEQYF.

The J gene is TRBJ2-5, the V gene TRBV6-1; 9 bases map to TRBD1. The ends lost 6 bases at V and 5 bases at J; junction bases unmatched: 7. CDR3 length: 14 residues. CDR1 and CDR2 from the germline V gene are MNHNS and SASEGT. CDR3 loop: CASRGTGPQETQYF. CDR3 coding DNA: TGTGCCAGCAGGGGGACAGGGCCTCAGGAGACCCAGTACTTC.

V gene TRBV18 combines with J gene TRBJ1-1; possibly TRBD1 for D (6 bases). This CDR3 spans 15 amino acids. V lost 3 bases and J lost 6, with 17 bases in between. The germline V gene encodes CDR1 KGHSH and CDR2 LQKENI. DNA for the CDR3: TGTGCCAGCTCACCGTTTGGCGGGGGGCCCGCTGAAGCTTTCTTT. Residues: CASSPFGGGPAEAFF.

This rearrangement joins TRBV4-1 to TRBJ1-2; TRBD1 agrees at 7 bases. Germline CDR1 MGHRA, CDR2 YSYEKL. This CDR3 region has 13 residues. With 4 bases clipped from V and 4 bases from J, the junction kept 3 bases outside the gene matches. CDR3: CASSLRDSYGYTF. In DNA, the CDR3 is TGCGCCAGCAGCCTACGGGACAGCTATGGCTACACCTTC.

The chain recombines TRBV4-2 with TRBJ2-5, with D tentatively TRBD2 (5 bases). Trimming removed 0 bases from V and 7 bases from J, with 18 bases in between. CDR1 and CDR2 (germline): LGHNA, YNFKEQ. This CDR3 is built from 16 residues. CDR3 protein: CASSQDNLGTAGTQYF. The CDR3, as DNA: TGTGCCAGCAGCCAAGATAATTTGGGCACCGCGGGGACCCAGTACTTC.

J is TRBJ2-7 and V is TRBV6-1; TRBD2 agrees at 10 bases. V lost 8 bases, J lost 6 bases, and 10 bases stayed unmatched. CDR3 length: 14 amino acids. Looked up from germline, CDR1 is MNHNS and CDR2 is SASEGT. Here the CDR3 DNA reads TGTGCCAGCCTCGCCGCTAGCGGGAGTGGCGAGCAGTACTTC. It is translated as CASLAASGSGEQYF.

The V call is TRBV4-2, the J call TRBJ2-1; the match to TRBD2 covers 12 bases. This CDR3 has 15 residues. Per germline, CDR1 LGHNA and CDR2 YNFKEQ. V was pared by 4 bases and J by 6 bases, with 4 bases of the junction left unmatched. The CDR3 spells CASSPSGRGSNEQFF. For the CDR3, the DNA is TGTGCCAGCAGCCCTAGCGGGAGGGGCAGCAATGAGCAGTTCTTC.

The chain has TRBV28 and TRBJ1-5; 9 bases fit TRBD1. V gave up 6 bases and J gave up 0 bases; unmatched junction bases: 9. This CDR3 spans 17 amino acids. Germline-derived CDR1 and CDR2 are MDHEN and SYDVKM. As DNA, the CDR3 is TGTGCCAGCAGCTTACCGGGACAGGGTTATAGCAATCAGCCCCAGCATTTT. Its translation is CASSLPGQGYSNQPQHF.

V usage is TRBV1 and J usage is TRBJ2-1; the DNA was not used to check the table's D call, TRBD2. TRBV1 is noted as a pseudogene. The CDR3 runs to 17 residues. The CDR3 DNA reads TGCACCAGCAGCCAAGCCCAGGTAGCGCTCTCCTACAATGAGCAGTTCTTC. Translated, it gives CTSSQAQVALSYNEQFF.

This chain links TRBV27 with TRBJ2-7; D perhaps matches TRBD2 (5 bases). V lost 5 bases, J lost 0 bases, and 17 bases lay in between. Per the germline V gene, CDR1 is MNHEY and CDR2 is SMNVEV (reference sequence). This CDR3 comprises 16 residues. The CDR3 sequence is CASSPTAVLTSYEQYF. CDR3 coding DNA: TGTGCCAGCAGTCCCACAGCGGTCCTAACCTCCTACGAGCAGTACTTC.

The rearrangement uses TRBV10-3 and TRBJ2-1; TRBD2 matches at 9 bases. J lost 9 bases, V lost 4 bases, and 10 bases had no gene match. Germline CDR1 reads ENHRY; CDR2 reads SYGVKD. The CDR3 is made up of 15 amino acids. CDR3 in DNA: TGTGCCATCAGTGGGGTAGGCGGGGGGGCCGGTGAGCAGTTCTTC. Translation gives CAISGVGGGAGEQFF.

J is TRBJ2-3 and V is TRBV5-1, with D possibly matching TRBD2 (5 bases). Looked up from germline, CDR1 is SGHRS and CDR2 is YFSETQ. The CDR3 runs to 16 residues. Between the trimmed V and J ends, which lost 0 bases and 0 bases, there was a span of 11 bases. CDR3 sequence reads: CASSLGSSGSTDTQYF. In nucleotides, the CDR3 is TGCGCCAGCAGCTTGGGGAGTTCGGGGAGCACAGATACGCAGTATTTT. The full variable domain, completed using reference TRBV5-1 and TRBJ2-3, is KAGVTQTPRYLIKTRGQQVTLSCSPISGHRSVSWYQQTPGQGLQFLFEYFSETQRNKGNFPGRFSGRQFSNSRSEMNVSTLELGDSALYLCASSLGSSGSTDTQYFGPGTRLTVL.

The J gene is TRBJ2-2, the V gene TRBV7-6, with 7 bases matching TRBD2. Looked up from germline, CDR1 is SGHVS and CDR2 is FNYEAQ. The CDR3 spans 16 residues. V lost 1 base to trimming and J lost 2 bases; unmatched junction nucleotides: 4. CDR3 nucleotides: TGTGCCAGCAGCTTAGTGGGGGGGGTCAACACCGGGGAGCTGTTTTTT. It yields the protein CASSLVGGVNTGELFF.

This clone was detected only a few times. The chain recombines TRBV4-2 with TRBJ1-5; D ambiguous. Germline values: CDR1 LGHNA, CDR2 YNFKEQ. The CDR3 runs to 13 residues. V was cut by 0 bases and J by 9 bases, with 9 bases left in between. The CDR3 here is CASSQELGLPQHF. In nucleotides, the CDR3 is TGTGCCAGCAGCCAAGAACTCGGGTTGCCCCAGCATTTT.

This clone was found a few times. CDR3 region: CASSVTPGNQPQHF. The CDR3, as DNA: TGTGCCAGCAGCGTGACGCCAGGAAATCAGCCCCAGCATTTT. The chain joins TRBV7-2 to TRBJ1-5; D is undetermined. The V gene's germline CDR1 is SGHTA and CDR2 FQGNSA. V lost 5 bases and J lost 4, with 12 bases in between. CDR3 length: 14 residues.

This chain uses TRBV29-1 with TRBJ2-1; D gene uncertain. Germline CDR1 SQVTM, CDR2 ANQGSEA. CDR3 length: 10 amino acids. V was pared by 4 bases and J by 5 bases, with 3 bases between. CDR3 bases: TGCAGCGTTGGCGACAATGAGCAGTTCTTC. It specifies CSVGDNEQFF.

On this clone itself: Its ends do not fully match the called genes, so a read error is possible. The gene calls are TRBV7-7 and TRBJ2-7; a weak D match, TRBD1 (6 bases). The CDR3 contains 13 residues. Germline lookup yields CDR1 SSHAT and CDR2 FNYEAQ (reference sequence). The CDR3 DNA is TGTGCTAGCAGTCGTGACAGGTCCTACGAGCAGTACTTC. Its protein is CASSRDRSYEQYF.

J is TRBJ2-1 and V is TRBV21-1; the tabulated D call, TRBD1, remains unverified against the DNA. TRBV21-1 is a pseudogene locus. The CDR3 is made up of 15 amino acids. This CDR3 reads CASSTHRVTYNEQFF. CDR3 DNA: TGTGCCAGCAGCACCCACAGGGTGACCTACAATGAGCAGTTCTTC.

This rearrangement joins TRBV7-9 to TRBJ2-1, with 12 bases fitting TRBD1. From germline, CDR1 is SEHNR and CDR2 FQNEAQ (reference sequence). Trimming removed 1 base from V and 8 bases from J; junction bases left unmatched: 6. The CDR3 contains 16 residues. The DNA of the CDR3 is TGTGCCAGCAGCTTAGAGGGGACAGGGGGCGGAGATGAGCAGTTCTTC. As protein: CASSLEGTGGGDEQFF.

V gene TRBV4-1 combines with J gene TRBJ2-1; TRBD2 might be the D (5 bases). There are 16 residues in the CDR3. CDR1 is MGHRA and CDR2 is YSYEKL in the germline V gene. Trimming removed 1 base from V and 6 bases from J, with 16 bases in between. The chain's CDR3 is CASSQGFLASVNEQFF. The CDR3 nucleotides read TGCGCCAGCAGCCAAGGGTTCCTAGCCTCGGTCAATGAGCAGTTCTTC.

V and J are TRBV28 and TRBJ2-1; D is perhaps TRBD2 (6 bases). This CDR3 has 12 residues. Trimming removed 6 bases from V and 12 bases from J, with 15 bases in between. Germline V CDR1 and CDR2: MDHEN, SYDVKM. CDR3 amino acids: CASSLGTGGQFF. The CDR3 DNA sequence: TGTGCCAGCAGCCTCGGGACCGGGGGGCAGTTCTTC.

The genes are TRBV4-1 and TRBJ2-7; D perhaps matches TRBD1 (6 bases). This CDR3 region has 14 residues. Looked up from germline, CDR1 is MGHRA and CDR2 is YSYEKL. Trimming pared 0 bases from V and 2 bases from J, leaving 8 bases between. This chain's CDR3 is CASSQDGTTYEQYF. The CDR3 region has the DNA TGCGCCAGCAGCCAAGATGGGACAACCTACGAGCAGTACTTC.

V gene TRBV28 combines with J gene TRBJ2-7; D perhaps matches TRBD2 (5 bases). Looked up from germline, CDR1 is MDHEN and CDR2 is SYDVKM. The CDR3 is 16 residues long. The V and J ends lost 1 base and 2 bases respectively, with 15 bases between them. CDR3 sequence reads: CASSLSMSSWAYEQYF. CDR3 nucleotides: TGTGCCAGCAGTTTATCTATGTCTAGCTGGGCCTACGAGCAGTACTTC.